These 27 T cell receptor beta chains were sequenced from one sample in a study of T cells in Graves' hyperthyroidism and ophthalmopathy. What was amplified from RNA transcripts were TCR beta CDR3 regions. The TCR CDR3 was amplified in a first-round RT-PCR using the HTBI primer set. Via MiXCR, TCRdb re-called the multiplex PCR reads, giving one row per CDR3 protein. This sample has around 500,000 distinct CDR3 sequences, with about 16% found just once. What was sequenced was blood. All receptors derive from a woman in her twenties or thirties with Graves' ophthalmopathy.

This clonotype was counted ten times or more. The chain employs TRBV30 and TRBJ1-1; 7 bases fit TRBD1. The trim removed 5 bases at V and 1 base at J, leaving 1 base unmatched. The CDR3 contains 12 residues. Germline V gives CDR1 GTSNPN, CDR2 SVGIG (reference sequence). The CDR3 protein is CAWDRENTEAFF. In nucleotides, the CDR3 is TGTGCCTGGGACAGGGAGAACACTGAAGCTTTCTTT.

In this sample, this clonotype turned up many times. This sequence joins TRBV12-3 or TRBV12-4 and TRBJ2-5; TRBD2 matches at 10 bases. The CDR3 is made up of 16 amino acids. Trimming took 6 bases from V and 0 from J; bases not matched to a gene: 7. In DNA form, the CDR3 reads TGTGCCAGCAGCCACCTAGCGGGAGACCACCAAGAGACCCAGTACTTC. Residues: CASSHLAGDHQETQYF.

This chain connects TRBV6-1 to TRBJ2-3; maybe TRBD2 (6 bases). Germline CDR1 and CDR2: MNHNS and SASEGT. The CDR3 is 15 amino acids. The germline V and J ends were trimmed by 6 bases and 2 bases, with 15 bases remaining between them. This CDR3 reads CASRIAEPATDTQYF. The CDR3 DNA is TGTGCCAGCAGAATAGCGGAACCCGCCACAGATACGCAGTATTTT.

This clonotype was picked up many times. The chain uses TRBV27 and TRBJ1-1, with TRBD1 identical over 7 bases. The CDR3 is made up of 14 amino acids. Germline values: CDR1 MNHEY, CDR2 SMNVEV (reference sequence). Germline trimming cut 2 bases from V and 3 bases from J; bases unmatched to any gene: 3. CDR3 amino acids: CASSLEGAHTEAFF. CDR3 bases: TGTGCCAGCAGTTTAGAGGGGGCGCACACTGAAGCTTTCTTT.

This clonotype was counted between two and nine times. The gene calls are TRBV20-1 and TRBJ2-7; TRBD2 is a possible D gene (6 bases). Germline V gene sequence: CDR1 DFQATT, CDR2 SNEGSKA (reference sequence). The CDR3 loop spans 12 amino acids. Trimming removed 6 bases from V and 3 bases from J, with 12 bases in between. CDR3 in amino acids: CSAGDSYYEQYF. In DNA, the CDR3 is TGCAGTGCCGGGGACTCCTACTACGAGCAGTACTTC.

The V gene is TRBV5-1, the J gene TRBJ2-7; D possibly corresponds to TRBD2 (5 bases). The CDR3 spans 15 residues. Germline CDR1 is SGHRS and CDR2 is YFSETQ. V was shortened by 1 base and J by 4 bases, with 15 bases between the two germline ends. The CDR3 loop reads CASSLSVGREYEQYF. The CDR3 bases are TGCGCCAGCAGCTTGAGTGTTGGGAGAGAGTACGAGCAGTACTTC.

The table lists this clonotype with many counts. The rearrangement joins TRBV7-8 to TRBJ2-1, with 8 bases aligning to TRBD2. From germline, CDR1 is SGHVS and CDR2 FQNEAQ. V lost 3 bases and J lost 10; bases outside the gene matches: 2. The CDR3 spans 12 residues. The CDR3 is CASSFSGIEQFF. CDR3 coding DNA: TGTGCCAGCAGCTTTAGCGGGATCGAGCAGTTCTTC.

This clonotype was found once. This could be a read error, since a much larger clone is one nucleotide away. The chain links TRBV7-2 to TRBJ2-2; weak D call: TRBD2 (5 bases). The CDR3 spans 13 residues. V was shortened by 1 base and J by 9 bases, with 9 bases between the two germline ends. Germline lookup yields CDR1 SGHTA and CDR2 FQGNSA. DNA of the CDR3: TGTACCAGCAGCTTAGAACTAGGGCGGGAGCTGTTTTTT. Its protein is CTSSLELGRELFF.

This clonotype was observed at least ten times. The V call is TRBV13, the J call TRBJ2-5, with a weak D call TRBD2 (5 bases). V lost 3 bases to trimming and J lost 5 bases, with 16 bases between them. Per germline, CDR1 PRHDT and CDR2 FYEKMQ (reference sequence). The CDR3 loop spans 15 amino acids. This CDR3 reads CASSLISGKSETQYF. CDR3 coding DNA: TGTGCCAGCAGCTTGATATCCGGGAAATCTGAGACCCAGTACTTC.

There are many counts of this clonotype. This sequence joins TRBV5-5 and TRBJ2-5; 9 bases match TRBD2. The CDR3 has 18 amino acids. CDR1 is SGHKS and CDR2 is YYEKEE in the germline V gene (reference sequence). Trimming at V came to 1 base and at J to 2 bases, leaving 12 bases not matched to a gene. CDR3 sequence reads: CASSLLATSGTRQETQYF. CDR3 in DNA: TGTGCCAGCAGCTTGCTAGCGACTAGCGGCACGAGACAAGAGACCCAGTACTTC.

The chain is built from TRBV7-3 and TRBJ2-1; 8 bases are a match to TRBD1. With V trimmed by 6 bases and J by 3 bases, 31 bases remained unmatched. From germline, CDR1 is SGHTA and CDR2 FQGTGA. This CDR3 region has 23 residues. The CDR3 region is CASRPTPAGTGFRRAPLYNEQFF. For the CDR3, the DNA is TGTGCCAGCAGACCAACCCCGGCCGGGACAGGCTTCCGACGAGCGCCCCTCTACAATGAGCAGTTCTTC.

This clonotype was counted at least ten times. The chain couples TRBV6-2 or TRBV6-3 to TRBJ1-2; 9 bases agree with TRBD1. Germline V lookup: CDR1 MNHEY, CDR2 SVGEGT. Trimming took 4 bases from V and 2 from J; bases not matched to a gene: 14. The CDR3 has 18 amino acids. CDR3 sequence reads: CASSSSRPRTGVNYGYTF. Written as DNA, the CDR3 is TGTGCCAGCAGTTCAAGCCGACCGAGGACAGGGGTGAACTATGGCTACACCTTC.

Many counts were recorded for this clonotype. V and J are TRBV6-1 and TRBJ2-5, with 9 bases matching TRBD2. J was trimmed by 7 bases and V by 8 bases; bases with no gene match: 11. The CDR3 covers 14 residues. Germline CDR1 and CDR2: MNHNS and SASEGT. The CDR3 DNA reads TGTGCCAGCGGAGAAGCGGGAGGAGTTGGGACCCAGTACTTC. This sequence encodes CASGEAGGVGTQYF.

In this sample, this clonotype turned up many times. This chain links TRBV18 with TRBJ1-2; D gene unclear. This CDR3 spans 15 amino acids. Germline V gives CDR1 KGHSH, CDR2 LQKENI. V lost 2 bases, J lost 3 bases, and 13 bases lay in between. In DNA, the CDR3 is TGTGCCAGCTCACCAACCCCAGGTCAGGACTATGGCTACACCTTC. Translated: CASSPTPGQDYGYTF.

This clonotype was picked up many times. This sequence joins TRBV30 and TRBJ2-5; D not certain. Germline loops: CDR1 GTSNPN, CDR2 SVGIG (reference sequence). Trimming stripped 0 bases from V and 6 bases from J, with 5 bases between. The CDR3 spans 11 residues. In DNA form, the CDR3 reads TGTGCCTGGAGTGTACGGAAGACCCAGTACTTC. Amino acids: CAWSVRKTQYF.

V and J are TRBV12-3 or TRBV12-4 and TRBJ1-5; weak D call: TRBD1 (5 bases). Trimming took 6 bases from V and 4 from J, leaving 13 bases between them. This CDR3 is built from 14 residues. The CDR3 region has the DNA TGTGCCAGCAGGGGACGGTTCCTTAATCAGCCCCAGCATTTT. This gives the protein CASRGRFLNQPQHF.

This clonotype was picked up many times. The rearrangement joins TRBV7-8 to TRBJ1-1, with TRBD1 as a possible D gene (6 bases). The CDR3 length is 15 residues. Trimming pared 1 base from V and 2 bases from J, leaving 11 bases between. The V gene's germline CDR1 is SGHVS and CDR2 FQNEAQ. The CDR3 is CASSLDTGLNTEAFF. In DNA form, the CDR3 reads TGTGCCAGCAGCTTAGATACAGGGTTAAACACTGAAGCTTTCTTT.

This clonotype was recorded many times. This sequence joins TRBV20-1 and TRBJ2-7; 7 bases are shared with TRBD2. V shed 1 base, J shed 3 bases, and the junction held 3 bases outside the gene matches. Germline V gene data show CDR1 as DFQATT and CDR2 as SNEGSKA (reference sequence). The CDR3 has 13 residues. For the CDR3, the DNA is TGCAGTGCTAGAGCGGGAGGAGACTACGAGCAGTACTTC. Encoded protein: CSARAGGDYEQYF.

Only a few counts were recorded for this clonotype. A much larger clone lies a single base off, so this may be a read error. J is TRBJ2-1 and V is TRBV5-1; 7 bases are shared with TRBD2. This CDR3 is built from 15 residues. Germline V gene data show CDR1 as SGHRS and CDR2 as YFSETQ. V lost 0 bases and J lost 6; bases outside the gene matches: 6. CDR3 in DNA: TGCGCCAGCAGCTTGGCGGGACTAACAGGCAATGAGCAGTTCTTC. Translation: CASSLAGLTGNEQFF.

The CDR3 bases are TGTGCCAGTAGTATAGATGGGCTAGCGGGAGGCACCTACAATGAGCAGTTCTTC. It translates to CASSIDGLAGGTYNEQFF. The chain links TRBV19 to TRBJ2-1; 11 positions match TRBD2. The CDR3 loop spans 18 amino acids. V shed 0 bases and J 2 bases; nucleotides not matched to a gene: 6. The germline V gene encodes CDR1 LNHDA and CDR2 SQIVND (reference sequence).

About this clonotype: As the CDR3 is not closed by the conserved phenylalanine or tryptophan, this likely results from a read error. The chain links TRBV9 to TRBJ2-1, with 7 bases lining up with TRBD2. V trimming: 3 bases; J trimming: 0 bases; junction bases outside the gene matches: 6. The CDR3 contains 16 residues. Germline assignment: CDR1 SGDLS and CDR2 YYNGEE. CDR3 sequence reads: CASSGGGGSSYNEQFL. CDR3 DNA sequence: TGTGCCAGCAGCGGGGGGGGTGGCAGCTCCTACAATGAGCAGTTCCTC.

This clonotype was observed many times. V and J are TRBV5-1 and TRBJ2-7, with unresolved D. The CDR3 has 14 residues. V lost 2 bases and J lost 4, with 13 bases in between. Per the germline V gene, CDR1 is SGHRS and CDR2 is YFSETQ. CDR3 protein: CASSFDVSGYEQYF. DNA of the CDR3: TGCGCCAGCAGCTTTGACGTCTCAGGATACGAGCAGTACTTC.

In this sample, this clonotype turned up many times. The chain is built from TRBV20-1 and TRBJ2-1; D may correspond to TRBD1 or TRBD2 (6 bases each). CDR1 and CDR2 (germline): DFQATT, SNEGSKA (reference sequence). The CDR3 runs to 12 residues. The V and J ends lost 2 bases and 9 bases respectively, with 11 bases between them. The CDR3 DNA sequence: TGCAGTGCTAGATGGGGGGCGGGTGAGCAGTTCTTC. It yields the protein CSARWGAGEQFF.

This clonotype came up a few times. DNA for the CDR3: TGTGCCAGCAGCCAAGATCTAGGGGGACTAGCCTACAATGAGCAGTTCTTC. Amino acids: CASSQDLGGLAYNEQFF. This sequence joins TRBV11-2 and TRBJ2-1, with 8 positions matching TRBD2. The CDR3 runs to 17 residues. Germline trimming cut 5 bases from V and 2 bases from J; bases unmatched to any gene: 11. The germline CDR1 and CDR2 sequences are SGHAT and FQNNGV. The full variable domain, in which reference TRBV11-2 and TRBJ2-1 provide the parts outside the CDR3, is EAGVAQSPRYKIIEKRQSVAFWCNPISGHATLYWYQQILGQGPKLLIQFQNNGVVDDSQLPKDRFSAERLKGVDSTLKIQPAKLEDSAVYLCASSQDLGGLAYNEQFFGPGTRLTVL.

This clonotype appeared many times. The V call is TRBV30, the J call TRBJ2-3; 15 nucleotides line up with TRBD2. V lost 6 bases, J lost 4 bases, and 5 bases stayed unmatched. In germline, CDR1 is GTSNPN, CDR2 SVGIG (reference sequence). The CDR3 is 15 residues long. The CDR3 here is CACGLAGGPPDTQYF. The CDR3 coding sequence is TGTGCCTGTGGACTAGCGGGAGGGCCCCCAGATACGCAGTATTTT.

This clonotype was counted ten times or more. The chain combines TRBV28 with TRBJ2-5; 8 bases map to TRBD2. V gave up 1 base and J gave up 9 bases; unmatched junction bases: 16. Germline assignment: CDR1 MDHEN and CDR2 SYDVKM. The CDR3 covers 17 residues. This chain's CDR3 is CASSLSPGLEGIVAQYF. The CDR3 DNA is TGTGCCAGCAGTTTATCTCCGGGACTAGAAGGAATTGTGGCCCAGTACTTC.

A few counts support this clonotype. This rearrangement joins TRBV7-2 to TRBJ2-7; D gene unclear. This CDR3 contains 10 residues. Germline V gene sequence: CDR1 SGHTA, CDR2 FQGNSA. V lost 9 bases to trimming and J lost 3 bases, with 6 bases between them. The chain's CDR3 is CASPVYEQYF. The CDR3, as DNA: TGTGCCAGTCCAGTCTACGAGCAGTACTTC.